The 10 T cell receptor beta chains below all came from one sample that was sequenced in a study of blood T cell repertoires in COVID-19. The table came from immunoSEQ multiplex PCR; TCRdb's copy has only in-frame clones and leaves some out. The table has roughly 150,000 clones, more than 65% seen once; the top ten hold about a tenth. Sequenced material: peripheral blood. These receptors all come from a man between 65 and 79 years old with active or convalescent COVID-19.

V gene TRBV9 combines with J gene TRBJ2-3; the D gene is possibly TRBD2 (7 bases). The CDR3 is 15 amino acids. Trimming took off 4 bases at V and 3 bases at J, with 15 bases between the two ends. The germline V gene encodes CDR1 SGDLS and CDR2 YYNGEE. CDR3 sequence reads: CASSSLGGRTDTQYF. CDR3 in DNA: TGTGCCAGCAGCTCACTCGGGGGGCGGACAGATACGCAGTATTTT. Full variable domain (rest looked up from reference TRBV9 and TRBJ2-3): DSGVTQTPKHLITATGQRVTLRCSPRSGDLSVYWYQQSLDQGLQFLIQYYNGEERAKGNILERFSAQQFPDLHSELNLSSLELGDSALYFCASSSLGGRTDTQYFGPGTRLTVL.

In this sample, this clone turned up a few times. The chain is built from TRBV15 and TRBJ2-1; 13 bases line up with TRBD2. The CDR3 spans 17 residues. Germline V gene lookup returns CDR1 LNHNV and CDR2 YYDKDF (reference sequence). J gave up 4 bases and V 3 bases, and 6 bases lay outside the gene matches. The CDR3 region is CATSSGATSGGYNEQFF. DNA of the CDR3: TGTGCCACCAGCAGCGGAGCGACTAGCGGGGGGTACAATGAGCAGTTCTTC.

This clone appeared once. J is TRBJ2-7 and V is TRBV13; tentatively, D is TRBD1 (6 bases). The CDR3 is 18 residues long. Trimming pared 0 bases from V and 3 bases from J, leaving 21 bases between. Germline CDR1 and CDR2: PRHDT and FYEKMQ (reference sequence). CDR3 loop: CASSLGPRGAFLSYEQYF. CDR3 bases: TGTGCCAGCAGCTTAGGTCCCAGGGGCGCCTTCCTTAGCTACGAGCAGTACTTC.

The V and J genes are TRBV4-1 and TRBJ1-3, with 10 nucleotides matching TRBD1. Losses at the gene ends were 4 bases for V and 8 bases for J; bases not matched to a gene: 11. Germline lookup yields CDR1 MGHRA and CDR2 YSYEKL. The CDR3 loop spans 16 amino acids. The CDR3 nucleotides read TGCGCCAGCAGCCTTGTCTCGGGACAGGGGATGGACACCATATATTTT. This translates into CASSLVSGQGMDTIYF.

This sequence joins TRBV27 and TRBJ1-1, with TRBD1 matching 12 bases. This CDR3 is 16 amino acids long. Trimming cost V 3 bases and J 6 bases; bases outside gene matches: 8. Germline V lookup: CDR1 MNHEY, CDR2 SMNVEV (reference sequence). CDR3 DNA: TGTGCCAGCAGTTTCCGCGGGGGACAGGGGGCTCCTGAAGCTTTCTTT. Translated, it gives CASSFRGGQGAPEAFF.

The chain recombines TRBV7-3 with TRBJ2-1; tentative D call: TRBD1 (5 bases). Germline V CDR1 and CDR2: SGHTA, FQGTGA. The V gene lost 5 bases and the J gene lost 5 bases, with 16 bases spanning the gap. The CDR3 has 15 amino acids. The CDR3 sequence is CASSPYKQVHNEQFF. CDR3 sequence (DNA): TGTGCCAGCAGCCCCTATAAACAGGTACACAATGAGCAGTTCTTC.

CDR3 sequence (DNA): TGTGCCAGCAGCTTACGCCTAGCCCTAGCCAAAAACATTCAGTACTTC. It is translated as CASSLRLALAKNIQYF. The genes are TRBV7-8 and TRBJ2-4; D is possibly TRBD2 (5 bases). Trimming took off 2 bases at V and 0 bases at J, with 11 bases between the two ends. Germline CDR1 is SGHVS and CDR2 is FQNEAQ. CDR3 length: 16 residues.

The chain combines TRBV18 with TRBJ1-5; 7 bases map to TRBD1. CDR1 and CDR2 from the germline V gene are KGHSH and LQKENI. The CDR3 covers 17 residues. Losses at the gene ends were 3 bases for V and 0 bases for J; bases not matched to a gene: 8. CDR3 bases: TGTGCCAGCTCACCGGGACAGCTTACCTATAGCAATCAGCCCCAGCATTTT. Amino acid sequence: CASSPGQLTYSNQPQHF.

The rearrangement uses TRBV5-8 and TRBJ2-7; tentatively, D is TRBD2 (6 bases). Germline-derived CDR1 and CDR2 are SGHTS and YDEGEE. The V end lost 4 bases, the J end lost 9 bases, and 17 bases lay between the germline ends. This CDR3 has 13 residues. The CDR3 spells CASSKGPDGGQYF. CDR3 in DNA: TGTGCCAGCAGCAAGGGACCCGACGGGGGGCAGTACTTC.

This clone appeared a few times. The rearrangement uses TRBV19 and TRBJ1-5; D not resolved. This CDR3 region has 14 residues. The V gene's germline CDR1 is LNHDA and CDR2 SQIVND (reference sequence). V shed 9 bases and J shed 2 bases, with 14 bases lying between them. CDR3: CASAEGGGNQPQHF. As DNA, the CDR3 is TGTGCCAGCGCGGAAGGCGGGGGCAATCAGCCCCAGCATTTT.